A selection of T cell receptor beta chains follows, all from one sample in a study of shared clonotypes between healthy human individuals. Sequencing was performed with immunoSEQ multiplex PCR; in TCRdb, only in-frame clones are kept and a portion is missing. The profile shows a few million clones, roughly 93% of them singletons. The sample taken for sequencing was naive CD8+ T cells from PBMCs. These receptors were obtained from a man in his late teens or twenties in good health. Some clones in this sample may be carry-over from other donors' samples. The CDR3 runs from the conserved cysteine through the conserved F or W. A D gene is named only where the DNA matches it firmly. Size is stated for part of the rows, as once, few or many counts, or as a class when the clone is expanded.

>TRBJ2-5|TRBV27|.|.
TGTGCCAGCGGGTCCATGAATTTGGGGACCCAGTACTTC
CASGSMNLGTQYF
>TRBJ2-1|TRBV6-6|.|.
TGTGCCAGCAGTACCCCCAGGGACTTAACTTCTGAGCAGTTCTTC
CASSTPRDLTSEQFF
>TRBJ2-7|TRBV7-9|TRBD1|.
TGTGCCAGCAGCTCGACGACAGGGAAGTGGGAGCAGTACTTC
CASSSTTGKWEQYF
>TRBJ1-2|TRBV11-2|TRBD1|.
TGTGCCAGCAGCTTAGATCTGATCCCGGAGGACAGGGGTTCTGGCTACACCTTC
CASSLDLIPEDRGSGYTF
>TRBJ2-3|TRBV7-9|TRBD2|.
TGTGCCAGCAGCTTAGGTTTTATGCTAGCGGGAGCTCCAGATACGCAGTATTTT
CASSLGFMLAGAPDTQYF
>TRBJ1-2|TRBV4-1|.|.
TGCGCCAGCAGCCAAGAGTTCGGCAGGGACGGCTATGGCTACACCTTC
CASSQEFGRDGYGYTF
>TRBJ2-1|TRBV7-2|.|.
TGTGCCAGCAGCTTAGAGGGCCTAGCCGGGGATGAGCAGTTCTTC
CASSLEGLAGDEQFF
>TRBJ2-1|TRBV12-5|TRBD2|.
TGTGCTAGTGGTTTTAGACTAGCGGGCTCATCCTACAATGAGCAGTTCTTC
CASGFRLAGSSYNEQFF
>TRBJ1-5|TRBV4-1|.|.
TGCGCCAGCAGCCAAGTAGTGGGGGGGTATGTTCAGCCCCAGCATTTT
CASSQVVGGYVQPQHF
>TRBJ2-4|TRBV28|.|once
TGTGCCAGCAGTGGTAACACGGTAATTCACATTCAGTACTTC
CASSGNTVIHIQYF
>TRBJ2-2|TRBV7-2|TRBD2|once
TGTGCCAGCAGCTTGTATTCGGGACTAGCAATCGGGGGAACCGGGGAGCTGTTTTTT
CASSLYSGLAIGGTGELFF
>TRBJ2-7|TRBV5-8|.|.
TGTGCCAGCAGCTTGCCCAGCTCCTACGAGCAGTACTTC
CASSLPSSYEQYF
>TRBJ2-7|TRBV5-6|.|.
TGTGCCAGCAGCTTGGCCCCCGTTGGGCGCGAGCAGTACTTC
CASSLAPVGREQYF
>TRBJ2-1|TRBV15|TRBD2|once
TGTGCCACCAGCAGAGAGCCACGGGAGGGCCTCGGTGAGCAGTTCTTC
CATSREPREGLGEQFF
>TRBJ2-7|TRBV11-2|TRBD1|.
TGTGCCAGCAGGGACAGGGGGTCAACCTACGAGCAGTACTTC
CASRDRGSTYEQYF
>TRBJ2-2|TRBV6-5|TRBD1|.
TGTGCCAGCAGTTCCGGGACAGGGTCCGGGGAGCTGTTTTTT
CASSSGTGSGELFF
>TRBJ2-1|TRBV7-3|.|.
TGTGCCAGCAGCCCAACACCCCCCCCGAGGGGTTACAATGAGCAGTTCTTC
CASSPTPPPRGYNEQFF
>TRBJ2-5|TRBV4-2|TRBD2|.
TGTGCCAGCAGCCAAGTCGGGGGAGGGGAGACCCAGTACTTC
CASSQVGGGETQYF
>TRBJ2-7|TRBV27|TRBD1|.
TGTGCCAGCAGTTTATTAGGGATCGTACAGGGACAGGGGGCGCGGGAGCAGTACTTC
CASSLLGIVQGQGAREQYF
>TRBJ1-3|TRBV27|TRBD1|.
TGTGCCAGCAGTCAGACAGGGGGCACCAACACCATATATTTT
CASSQTGGTNTIYF
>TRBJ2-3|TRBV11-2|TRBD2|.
TGTGCCAGCAGCTTAGGCGGACTAGCGTACATTCCAGATACGCAGTATTTT
CASSLGGLAYIPDTQYF
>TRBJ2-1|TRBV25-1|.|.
TGTGCCAGCAGTGAATTTATTTCTCCCACCAATGAGCAGTTCTTC
CASSEFISPTNEQFF
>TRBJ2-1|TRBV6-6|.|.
TGTGCCAGCAGCTTGAGCTCCTACAATGAGCAGTTCTTC
CASSLSSYNEQFF
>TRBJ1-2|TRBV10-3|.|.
TGTGCCATCAGTGACCCCCCGCCGGGTGGCTACACCTTC
CAISDPPPGGYTF
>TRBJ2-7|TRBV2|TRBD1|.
TGTGCCAGCATTAGGAGGGACAGGGGCTACGAGCAGTACTTC
CASIRRDRGYEQYF
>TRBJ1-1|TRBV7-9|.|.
TGTGCCAGCAGCTATGGTGGGACTGAAGCTTTCTTT
CASSYGGTEAFF
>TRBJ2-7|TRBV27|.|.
TGTGCCAGCAGTCCCTATCGTGGAGGGGGATACGAGCAGTACTTC
CASSPYRGGGYEQYF
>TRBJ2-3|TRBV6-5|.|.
TGTGCCAGCAGTGCCGGGGGCGGGATTACAGATACGCAGTATTTT
CASSAGGGITDTQYF
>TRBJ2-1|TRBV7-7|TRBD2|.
TGTGCCAGCAGCTTAGGGCCTAGCGGGTCGTTGCCCCCATACAATGAGCAGTTCTTC
CASSLGPSGSLPPYNEQFF
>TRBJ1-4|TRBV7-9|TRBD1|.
TGTGCCAGCAGCGTGACAGGGGCTAATGAAAAACTGTTTTTT
CASSVTGANEKLFF
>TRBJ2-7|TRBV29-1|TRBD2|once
TGCAGCGTCAGACTAGCGGGAGTCGAGTACTTC
CSVRLAGVEYF
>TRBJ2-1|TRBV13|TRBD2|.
TGTGCCAGCAGCTTAGTTCGGACTAGCAGCTACAATGAGCAGTTCTTC
CASSLVRTSSYNEQFF
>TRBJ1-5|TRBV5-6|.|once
TGTGCCAGCAGCTTCGGGGGCAATCAGCCCCAGCATTTT
CASSFGGNQPQHF
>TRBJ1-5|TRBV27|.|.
TGTGCCAGCAGTTTATCGGTGGGAGCTAGAGCTCAGCCCCAGCATTTT
CASSLSVGARAQPQHF
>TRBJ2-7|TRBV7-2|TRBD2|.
TGTGCCAGCAGCTCCCGTGCGGCGGGAGGTTTCTACGAGCAGTACTTC
CASSSRAAGGFYEQYF
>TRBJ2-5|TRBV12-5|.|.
TGTGCTAGTGGCAGAGGGGGGGCAGGGGAGACCCAGTACTTC
CASGRGGAGETQYF
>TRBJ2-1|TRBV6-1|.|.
TGTGCCAGCAGTGAGGGAGACACATCGGGTCTAAATGAGCAGTTCTTC
CASSEGDTSGLNEQFF
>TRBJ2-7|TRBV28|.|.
TGTGCCAGCAAGGGACACCAGAGCTCCTACGAGCAGTACTTC
CASKGHQSSYEQYF
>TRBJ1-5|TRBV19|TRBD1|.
TGTGCCAGTAGTATCGACAGGGGCGGGAGCAATCAGCCCCAGCATTTT
CASSIDRGGSNQPQHF
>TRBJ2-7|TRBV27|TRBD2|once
TGTGCCAGCAGTTCTGGGACTAGCTACGAGCAGTACTTC
CASSSGTSYEQYF
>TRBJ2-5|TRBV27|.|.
TGTGCCAGCAGTTTATTGGGGGGCCAAGAGACCCAGTACTTC
CASSLLGGQETQYF
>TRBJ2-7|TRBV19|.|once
TGTGCCAGTAGTATCGCTGCCGCCTCCTACGAGCAGTACTTC
CASSIAAASYEQYF
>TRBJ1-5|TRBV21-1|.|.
TGTGCCAGCCTCAATCAGCCCCAGCATTTT
CASLNQPQHF